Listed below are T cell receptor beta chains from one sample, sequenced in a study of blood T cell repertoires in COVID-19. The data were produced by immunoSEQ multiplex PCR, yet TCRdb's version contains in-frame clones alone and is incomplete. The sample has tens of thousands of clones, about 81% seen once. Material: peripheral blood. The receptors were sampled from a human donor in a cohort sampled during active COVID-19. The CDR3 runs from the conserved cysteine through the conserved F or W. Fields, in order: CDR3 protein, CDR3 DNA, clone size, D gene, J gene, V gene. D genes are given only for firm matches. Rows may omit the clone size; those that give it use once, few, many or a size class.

CDR3aa: CASSIGGSPGTQYF
CDR3nt: TGTGCCAGCAGTATCGGAGGATCCCCAGGGACCCAGTACTTC
abundance: NA
d_gene: NA
j_gene: TRBJ2-5
v_gene: TRBV6-5

CDR3aa: CASSLSLNAEAFF
CDR3nt: TGTGCCAGCAGTTTATCCCTAAACGCTGAAGCTTTCTTT
abundance: few
d_gene: NA
j_gene: TRBJ1-1
v_gene: TRBV7-9

CDR3aa: CASTQTGELFF
CDR3nt: TGTGCCAGCACTCAGACCGGGGAGCTGTTTTTT
abundance: NA
d_gene: NA
j_gene: TRBJ2-2
v_gene: TRBV28

CDR3aa: CASSYPGGSQHF
CDR3nt: TGTGCCAGCAGTTACCCCGGGGGGTCCCAGCATTTT
abundance: NA
d_gene: NA
j_gene: TRBJ1-5
v_gene: TRBV6-5

CDR3aa: CASRQREGEQFF
CDR3nt: TGTGCCAGCAGACAGCGGGAAGGTGAGCAGTTCTTC
abundance: NA
d_gene: TRBD2
j_gene: TRBJ2-1
v_gene: TRBV6-5

CDR3aa: CASLFPGSYGYTF
CDR3nt: TGTGCCAGCCTATTTCCTGGGAGCTATGGCTACACCTTC
abundance: NA
d_gene: NA
j_gene: TRBJ1-2
v_gene: TRBV28

CDR3aa: CASSRLPRGINTEAFF
CDR3nt: TGTGCCAGCTCACGACTCCCCAGGGGTATAAACACTGAAGCTTTCTTT
abundance: NA
d_gene: NA
j_gene: TRBJ1-1
v_gene: TRBV18

CDR3aa: CSASFRTATSYEQYF
CDR3nt: TGCAGTGCTAGTTTCCGGACAGCCACTTCCTACGAGCAGTACTTC
abundance: NA
d_gene: NA
j_gene: TRBJ2-7
v_gene: TRBV20-1

CDR3aa: CATSRGGTGVNEQFF
CDR3nt: TGTGCCACCAGCAGAGGGGGGACAGGGGTGAATGAGCAGTTCTTC
abundance: NA
d_gene: TRBD1
j_gene: TRBJ2-1
v_gene: TRBV15

CDR3aa: CASSAGTGPSYEQYF
CDR3nt: TGTGCCAGTAGCGCCGGGACAGGACCCTCCTACGAGCAGTACTTC
abundance: NA
d_gene: TRBD1
j_gene: TRBJ2-7
v_gene: TRBV19

CDR3aa: CASRKGGVNTEAFF
CDR3nt: TGTGCCAGCAGAAAAGGGGGGGTTAACACTGAAGCTTTCTTT
abundance: NA
d_gene: NA
j_gene: TRBJ1-1
v_gene: TRBV14

CDR3aa: CASSLTRSGRPPGLFF
CDR3nt: TGTGCCAGCAGCTTAACCCGAAGCGGGAGGCCCCCCGGGCTGTTTTTT
abundance: NA
d_gene: TRBD2
j_gene: TRBJ2-2
v_gene: TRBV11-2

CDR3aa: CASSSPSLTGAVGYGYTF
CDR3nt: TGTGCCAGCAGTTCCCCAAGCTTAACAGGGGCCGTCGGGTATGGCTACACCTTC
abundance: NA
d_gene: TRBD1
j_gene: TRBJ1-2
v_gene: TRBV28

CDR3aa: CAISEFGGDEQYF
CDR3nt: TGTGCCATCAGTGAATTCGGAGGAGACGAGCAGTACTTC
abundance: NA
d_gene: NA
j_gene: TRBJ2-7
v_gene: TRBV10-3

CDR3aa: CASSLVQAYGYTF
CDR3nt: TGTGCCAGCAGCTTAGTACAGGCCTATGGCTACACCTTC
abundance: few
d_gene: NA
j_gene: TRBJ1-2
v_gene: TRBV7-2

CDR3aa: CASTPLQGGSFHGNTGELFF
CDR3nt: TGTGCCAGTACGCCTCTCCAGGGCGGGAGCTTTCATGGTAACACCGGGGAGCTGTTTTTT
abundance: NA
d_gene: TRBD2
j_gene: TRBJ2-2
v_gene: TRBV19

CDR3aa: CASSLQASGANVLTF
CDR3nt: TGTGCCAGCAGTTTACAGGCCTCTGGGGCCAACGTCCTGACTTTC
abundance: once
d_gene: NA
j_gene: TRBJ2-6
v_gene: TRBV11-2

CDR3aa: CGAKQGAEQPQHF
CDR3nt: TGTGGAGCAAAACAGGGGGCGGAACAGCCCCAGCATTTT
abundance: NA
d_gene: TRBD1
j_gene: TRBJ1-5
v_gene: TRBV6-6

CDR3aa: CASSLAGAYEQYF
CDR3nt: TGTGCCAGCAGCCTGGCAGGGGCCTACGAGCAGTACTTC
abundance: once
d_gene: NA
j_gene: TRBJ2-7
v_gene: TRBV3-1/TRBV3-2

CDR3aa: CASRLGLAGGPMGEQFF
CDR3nt: TGTGCCAGCAGACTGGGACTAGCGGGAGGGCCGATGGGTGAGCAGTTCTTC
abundance: NA
d_gene: TRBD2
j_gene: TRBJ2-1
v_gene: TRBV7-9

CDR3aa: CASSLFRGGQVITEAFF
CDR3nt: TGTGCCAGCAGTTTATTCAGGGGCGGACAGGTTATCACTGAAGCTTTCTTT
abundance: NA
d_gene: TRBD1
j_gene: TRBJ1-1
v_gene: TRBV28

CDR3aa: CASKSGTNYEQYF
CDR3nt: TGCGCCAGCAAGAGTGGGACTAACTACGAGCAGTACTTC
abundance: NA
d_gene: TRBD2
j_gene: TRBJ2-7
v_gene: TRBV10-2

CDR3aa: CASGQGSATNEKLFF
CDR3nt: TGTGCCAGTGGGCAGGGGTCGGCAACTAATGAAAAACTGTTTTTT
abundance: few
d_gene: NA
j_gene: TRBJ1-4
v_gene: TRBV28

CDR3aa: CASRDRVFSGANVLTF
CDR3nt: TGTGCCAGCCGGGACAGGGTATTCTCTGGGGCCAACGTCCTGACTTTC
abundance: NA
d_gene: TRBD1
j_gene: TRBJ2-6
v_gene: TRBV19

CDR3aa: CASSQELQRGSGEQYF
CDR3nt: TGTGCCAGCAGCCAAGAACTACAGCGGGGCTCGGGCGAGCAGTACTTC
abundance: few
d_gene: TRBD2
j_gene: TRBJ2-7
v_gene: TRBV3-1/TRBV3-2

CDR3aa: CASSRTTGKSIQYF
CDR3nt: TGTGCCAGCAGCCGTACTACCGGCAAAAGCATTCAGTACTTC
abundance: NA
d_gene: NA
j_gene: TRBJ2-4
v_gene: TRBV7-3

CDR3aa: CASSFRGSGSADTQYF
CDR3nt: TGCGCCAGCAGTTTCCGGGGGAGCGGGAGCGCAGATACGCAGTATTTT
abundance: NA
d_gene: TRBD2
j_gene: TRBJ2-3
v_gene: TRBV5-1

CDR3aa: CASSLGRGSSYQETQYF
CDR3nt: TGTGCCAGCAGCCTTGGTCGCGGGAGTTCGTACCAAGAGACCCAGTACTTC
abundance: NA
d_gene: TRBD2
j_gene: TRBJ2-5
v_gene: TRBV7-2

CDR3aa: CASSLEPSGADLYEQYF
CDR3nt: TGCGCCAGCAGCTTAGAACCTAGCGGGGCGGACCTCTACGAGCAGTACTTC
abundance: NA
d_gene: TRBD2
j_gene: TRBJ2-7
v_gene: TRBV5-1

CDR3aa: CAWSVEGLAYFTDTQYF
CDR3nt: TGTGCCTGGAGTGTAGAGGGACTAGCGTACTTCACGGATACGCAGTATTTT
abundance: NA
d_gene: TRBD2
j_gene: TRBJ2-3
v_gene: TRBV30

CDR3aa: CASTRTEHGYTF
CDR3nt: TGTGCCAGCACCCGGACAGAGCATGGCTACACCTTC
abundance: NA
d_gene: NA
j_gene: TRBJ1-2
v_gene: TRBV7-9

CDR3aa: CARPDRAPGAKNIQYF
CDR3nt: TGTGCCAGGCCGGACAGGGCCCCTGGAGCCAAAAACATTCAGTACTTC
abundance: NA
d_gene: NA
j_gene: TRBJ2-4
v_gene: TRBV21-1

CDR3aa: CASSTRGAYEQYF
CDR3nt: TGTGCCAGCAGTACCAGGGGGGCCTACGAGCAGTACTTC
abundance: NA
d_gene: NA
j_gene: TRBJ2-7
v_gene: TRBV7-9

CDR3aa: CASMSGQPNQPQHF
CDR3nt: TGTGCCAGCATGTCGGGACAACCGAATCAGCCCCAGCATTTT
abundance: many
d_gene: NA
j_gene: TRBJ1-5
v_gene: TRBV28

CDR3aa: CASSLTPPAGVAGELFF
CDR3nt: TGTGCCAGCAGCTTAACCCCCCCGGCGGGAGTGGCCGGGGAGCTGTTTTTT
abundance: NA
d_gene: TRBD2
j_gene: TRBJ2-2
v_gene: TRBV7-9

CDR3aa: CASSHTRTENSPLHF
CDR3nt: TGCGCCAGCAGCCACACAAGGACAGAAAATTCACCCCTCCACTTT
abundance: NA
d_gene: NA
j_gene: TRBJ1-6
v_gene: TRBV4-3

CDR3aa: CASSSTSTWRTDEQYF
CDR3nt: TGTGCCAGCAGCTCGACTTCTACCTGGAGAACGGACGAGCAGTACTTC
abundance: NA
d_gene: NA
j_gene: TRBJ2-7
v_gene: TRBV14

CDR3aa: CASSHEWGQGADTQYF
CDR3nt: TGTGCCAGCAGCCACGAATGGGGACAGGGCGCAGATACGCAGTATTTT
abundance: NA
d_gene: TRBD1
j_gene: TRBJ2-3
v_gene: TRBV3-1/TRBV3-2

CDR3aa: CASSVGVVNEQFF
CDR3nt: TGTGCCAGCAGCGTAGGCGTAGTCAATGAGCAGTTCTTC
abundance: once
d_gene: NA
j_gene: TRBJ2-1
v_gene: TRBV9

CDR3aa: CATKSVAGEFRETQYF
CDR3nt: TGTGCCACGAAGTCGGTAGCGGGAGAGTTTCGAGAGACCCAGTACTTC
abundance: NA
d_gene: TRBD2
j_gene: TRBJ2-5
v_gene: TRBV2

CDR3aa: CASSPLSLAGVNTGELFF
CDR3nt: TGTGCCAGCAGCCCGCTCTCTCTAGCGGGAGTAAACACCGGGGAGCTGTTTTTT
abundance: NA
d_gene: TRBD2
j_gene: TRBJ2-2
v_gene: TRBV7-6

CDR3aa: CASSSPGTGGHEQYF
CDR3nt: TGTGCCAGCAGCTCCCCCGGGACAGGGGGTCACGAGCAGTACTTC
abundance: NA
d_gene: TRBD1
j_gene: TRBJ2-7
v_gene: TRBV6-5

CDR3aa: CASSVGIWQGGNQPQHF
CDR3nt: TGTGCCAGCAGCGTAGGGATATGGCAGGGAGGTAATCAGCCCCAGCATTTT
abundance: NA
d_gene: NA
j_gene: TRBJ1-5
v_gene: TRBV9

CDR3aa: CATVYSGVYNEQFF
CDR3nt: TGTGCCACCGTATACAGCGGGGTCTACAATGAGCAGTTCTTC
abundance: few
d_gene: TRBD2
j_gene: TRBJ2-1
v_gene: TRBV10-3